This entry lists 26 T cell receptor beta chains sequenced from one sample in a study of blood T cell repertoires in COVID-19. The assay was immunoSEQ multiplex PCR, and TCRdb's table has in-frame clones only and misses some. The data show around 130,000 clones, 83% seen once. The sample comprised PBMCs or T cells enriched from blood (not recorded which). These receptors were collected from a young man who had recovered from COVID-19.

The rearrangement links TRBV6-5 to TRBJ1-1; possibly TRBD1 for D (5 bases). The CDR3 spans 13 residues. The V end lost 8 bases, the J end lost 1 base, and 11 bases lay between the germline ends. Germline V gives CDR1 MNHEY, CDR2 SVGAGI. The CDR3 protein is CASVGRRNTEAFF. The DNA of the CDR3 is TGTGCCAGCGTGGGGCGCCGGAACACTGAAGCTTTCTTT.

The gene calls are TRBV12-3 or TRBV12-4 and TRBJ2-5, with a weak D call TRBD2 (5 bases). The V end lost 6 bases, the J end lost 5 bases, and 13 bases lay between the germline ends. CDR3 length: 13 residues. The CDR3 loop is CASSRGTRETQYF. As DNA, the CDR3 is TGTGCCAGCAGCCGGGGTACCAGGGAGACCCAGTACTTC.

This sequence joins TRBV10-2 and TRBJ2-1; D is possibly TRBD1 (5 bases). Germline V lookup: CDR1 WSHSY, CDR2 SAAADI. The V and J ends lost 5 bases and 3 bases respectively, with 11 bases between them. CDR3 length: 14 residues. The CDR3 nucleotides are TGCGCCAGCAGTAGGGGTTCATACTACAATGAGCAGTTCTTC. It encodes CASSRGSYYNEQFF.

This clone was recorded a few times. J is TRBJ2-3 and V is TRBV5-6, with 12 bases that match TRBD1. Looked up from germline, CDR1 is SGHDT and CDR2 is YYEEEE. V lost 1 base to trimming and J lost 3 bases; unmatched junction nucleotides: 3. The CDR3 spans 16 residues. CDR3 sequence reads: CASSLLGQGATDTQYF. The CDR3 DNA reads TGTGCCAGCAGCTTGCTGGGACAGGGGGCAACAGATACGCAGTATTTT.

The V call is TRBV29-1, the J call TRBJ1-1; 9 positions agree with TRBD1. In germline, CDR1 is SQVTM, CDR2 ANQGSEA. Trimming removed 7 bases from V and 5 bases from J; junction bases left unmatched: 8. The CDR3 is made up of 13 amino acids. The CDR3, as DNA: TGCAGCGGTAACAGGGGGCGCGGAACTGAAGCTTTCTTT. Translation gives CSGNRGRGTEAFF.

This chain joins TRBV18 and TRBJ2-3; 9 nucleotides agree with TRBD1. Germline CDR1 is KGHSH and CDR2 is LQKENI. The CDR3 extends over 16 amino acids. The V gene end was trimmed by 3 bases and the J gene end by 7 bases; junction bases not matched to a gene: 11. CDR3 residues: CASSPARDRVPYTQYF. CDR3 in DNA: TGTGCCAGCTCACCGGCCCGGGACAGGGTACCATATACGCAGTATTTT.

The chain is built from TRBV6-2 or TRBV6-3 and TRBJ1-1; 7 bases are a match to TRBD1. This CDR3 has 18 residues. V was pared by 0 bases and J by 3 bases, with 13 bases of the junction left unmatched. Germline CDR1 is MNHEY and CDR2 is SVGEGT. The chain's CDR3 is CASSYSRGWYRGDTEAFF. The CDR3 nucleotides are TGTGCCAGCAGTTACTCGAGGGGTTGGTACAGGGGAGACACTGAAGCTTTCTTT.

DNA of the CDR3: TGCGCCAGCAGCCACACGACAGGGTTGAACACTGAAGCTTTCTTT. Protein sequence: CASSHTTGLNTEAFF. This chain links TRBV5-1 with TRBJ1-1; 7 bases line up with TRBD1. This CDR3 is built from 15 residues. Looked up from germline, CDR1 is SGHRS and CDR2 is YFSETQ. J lost 0 bases, V lost 4 bases, and 6 bases had no gene match.

The rearrangement uses TRBV7-3 and TRBJ2-3; 7 bases align to TRBD2. Looked up from germline, CDR1 is SGHTA and CDR2 is FQGTGA. Trimming at V came to 0 bases and at J to 0 bases, leaving 0 bases not matched to a gene. The CDR3 spans 15 residues. CDR3 nucleotide sequence: TGTGCCAGCAGCTTAACGCGGGAGAGCACAGATACGCAGTATTTT. This gives the protein CASSLTRESTDTQYF. The full variable domain, rest sourced from reference TRBV7-3 and TRBJ2-3, is GAGVSQTPSNKVTEKGKYVELRCDPISGHTALYWYRQSLGQGPEFLIYFQGTGAADDSGLPNDRFFAVRPEGSVSTLKIQRTERGDSAVYLCASSLTRESTDTQYFGPGTRLTVL.

This clone turned up a few times. The CDR3 loop is CASSEGTSGNTIYF. DNA for the CDR3: TGTGCCAGCAGCGAGGGGACATCTGGAAACACCATATATTTT. The V gene is TRBV5-8, the J gene TRBJ1-3; possible D gene TRBD1, 6 bases. With 4 bases removed from V and 1 base from J, the gap between germline ends came to 9 bases. The germline V gene has CDR1 SGHTS and CDR2 YDEGEE. This CDR3 has 14 residues.

CDR3 coding DNA: TGTGCCAGCAGCCCGGGGACAGGGAAAAGCGAGCAGTACTTC. Protein: CASSPGTGKSEQYF. V is TRBV14 and J is TRBJ2-7; TRBD1 aligns across 9 bases. Germline-derived CDR1 and CDR2 are SGHDN and FVKESK. The CDR3 is 14 amino acids. The junction had 7 bases not matched to a gene; V was cut back by 4 bases and J by 6 bases.

CDR3 region: CASSELANTGELFF. The CDR3 DNA follows: TGTGCCAGCAGTGAGCTAGCGAACACCGGGGAGCTGTTTTTT. This rearrangement joins TRBV6-4 to TRBJ2-2; no reliable D call. Trimming pared 3 bases from V and 0 bases from J, leaving 5 bases between. CDR1 MRHNA and CDR2 SNTAGT come from the germline V gene. This CDR3 contains 14 residues.

This rearrangement joins TRBV21-1 to TRBJ2-7; the table's TRBD2 call for D was not verified on the DNA. TRBV21-1 is marked as a pseudogene. The CDR3 has 18 residues. The CDR3 DNA reads as TGTGCCAGCAGCAAAATTCAGCCTGGTAGCGGGGGCCGCTACGAGCAGTACGTC. Its translation: CASSKIQPGSGGRYEQYV.

The V and J genes are TRBV11-2 and TRBJ2-4, with 9 bases lining up with TRBD2. J gave up 9 bases and V 2 bases, and 8 bases lay outside the gene matches. CDR3 size: 15 residues. Germline values: CDR1 SGHAT, CDR2 FQNNGV. The CDR3 reads CASSLPLAGVSIQYF. Here the CDR3 DNA reads TGTGCCAGCAGCTTACCCTTAGCGGGAGTGAGCATTCAGTACTTC.

This clone was detected only once. This chain uses TRBV5-5 with TRBJ2-3, with TRBD2 as a possible D gene (6 bases). Germline CDR1 SGHKS, CDR2 YYEKEE (reference sequence). Trimming shortened V by 5 bases and J by 0 bases, and 16 bases separated the two germline ends. The CDR3 totals 16 residues. The CDR3 reads CASSRVLATSTDTQYF. In DNA form, the CDR3 reads TGTGCCAGCAGTCGCGTCCTAGCGACTAGCACAGATACGCAGTATTTT.

The chain employs TRBV19 and TRBJ1-5, with D unresolved. This CDR3 is 14 amino acids long. V gave up 10 bases and J gave up 4 bases, with 17 bases separating them. The germline V gene encodes CDR1 LNHDA and CDR2 SQIVND (reference sequence). The CDR3 bases are TGTGCCACACTTGATACCCGTCCGAATCAGCCCCAGCATTTT. Its translation: CATLDTRPNQPQHF.

The gene calls are TRBV7-6 and TRBJ1-4; 9 nucleotides agree with TRBD1. With V trimmed by 5 bases and J by 10 bases, 8 bases remained unmatched. CDR1 and CDR2 from the germline V gene are SGHVS and FNYEAQ. The CDR3 loop spans 14 amino acids. DNA for the CDR3: TGTGCCAGCAGCGAGGGACAGGGTGGGGGAAAACTGTTTTTT. The encoded protein is CASSEGQGGGKLFF. Supplemented by reference TRBV7-6 and TRBJ1-4, the full variable domain reads GAGVSQSPRYKVTKRGQDVALRCDPISGHVSLYWYRQALGQGPEFLTYFNYEAQQDKSGLPNDRFSAERPEGSISTLTIQRTEQRDSAMYRCASSEGQGGGKLFFGSGTQLSVL.

V gene TRBV4-1 combines with J gene TRBJ2-1; TRBD2 aligns across 7 bases. In germline, CDR1 is MGHRA, CDR2 YSYEKL. Trimming removed 3 bases from V and 5 bases from J; junction bases left unmatched: 10. The CDR3 is made up of 16 amino acids. The CDR3 loop reads CASSHASGTTNNEQFF. The CDR3 nucleotides are TGCGCCAGCAGCCACGCGTCCGGGACTACTAACAATGAGCAGTTCTTC.

The CDR3 nucleotides read TGTGCCAGTACCCTCCGGACTAGCGGGGCCAAAAGCGATGAGCAGTTCTTC. Amino acid sequence: CASTLRTSGAKSDEQFF. The chain joins TRBV19 to TRBJ2-1; TRBD2 agrees at 12 bases. The CDR3 has 17 residues. CDR1 LNHDA and CDR2 SQIVND come from the germline V gene (reference sequence). Trimming removed 7 bases from V and 8 bases from J; junction bases left unmatched: 15. The variable domain in full, completed from reference TRBV19 and TRBJ2-1, reads DGGITQSPKYLFRKEGQNVTLSCEQNLNHDAMYWYRQDPGQGLRLIYYSQIVNDFQKGDIAEGYSVSREKKESFPLTVTSAQKNPTAFYLCASTLRTSGAKSDEQFFGPGTRLTVL.

J is TRBJ2-1 and V is TRBV18; 7 positions agree with TRBD1. Germline-derived CDR1 and CDR2 are KGHSH and LQKENI. V shed 1 base, J shed 6 bases, and the junction held 9 bases outside the gene matches. The CDR3 runs 16 residues. The CDR3 DNA reads as TGTGCCAGCTCACCACAACGGCACAGGGGTGGCAATGAGCAGTTCTTC. Protein product: CASSPQRHRGGNEQFF.

CDR3 DNA: TGTGCCAGCAGTCGGGACACCAACTCTGGAAACACCATATATTTT. Its translation is CASSRDTNSGNTIYF. The genes are TRBV2 and TRBJ1-3, with TRBD1 as a possible D gene (6 bases). V shed 5 bases and J shed 0 bases, with 11 bases lying between them. Germline V CDR1 and CDR2: SNHLY, FYNNEI. This CDR3 spans 15 amino acids.

The V gene is TRBV5-1, the J gene TRBJ2-5; 9 nucleotides line up with TRBD2. The germline V gene encodes CDR1 SGHRS and CDR2 YFSETQ. Losses at the gene ends were 3 bases for V and 2 bases for J; bases not matched to a gene: 2. CDR3 length equals 14 residues. CDR3 loop: CASSWLAGQETQYF. The CDR3 DNA reads as TGCGCCAGCAGCTGGCTAGCGGGGCAAGAGACCCAGTACTTC. The full variable domain, with the rest looked up from reference TRBV5-1 and TRBJ2-5, is KAGVTQTPRYLIKTRGQQVTLSCSPISGHRSVSWYQQTPGQGLQFLFEYFSETQRNKGNFPGRFSGRQFSNSRSEMNVSTLELGDSALYLCASSWLAGQETQYFGPGTRLLVL.

The rearrangement links TRBV6-4 to TRBJ2-4; D might be TRBD2 (6 bases). V lost 7 bases and J lost 0, with 25 bases in between. This CDR3 is built from 19 residues. Per germline, CDR1 MRHNA and CDR2 SNTAGT. CDR3 in DNA: TGTGCCAGCACCAAGACTAGGACATCGCTCCCATTAGCCAAAAACATTCAGTACTTC. It translates to CASTKTRTSLPLAKNIQYF.

The chain carries TRBV6-5 and TRBJ2-5; 8 nucleotides line up with TRBD1. V gave up 0 bases and J gave up 1 base; unmatched junction bases: 4. CDR3 size: 16 residues. CDR1 and CDR2 from the germline V gene are MNHEY and SVGAGI. CDR3 nucleotide sequence: TGTGCCAGCAGTTACTCGCGAGGACAGGGCCAAGAGACCCAGTACTTC. It specifies CASSYSRGQGQETQYF.

The chain links TRBV2 to TRBJ2-3; 9 nucleotides line up with TRBD1. Germline V lookup: CDR1 SNHLY, CDR2 FYNNEI. J gave up 2 bases and V 6 bases, and 6 bases lay outside the gene matches. The CDR3 sequence is 15 residues long. As DNA, the CDR3 is TGTGCCAGCAGGGGAGGACAGGGGATCACAGATACGCAGTATTTT. Translating it yields CASRGGQGITDTQYF.

The V call is TRBV30, the J call TRBJ1-4; a possible D gene is TRBD1 (6 bases). The CDR3 consists of 16 residues. V dropped 1 base and J dropped 0 bases, with 12 bases sitting between them. Germline values: CDR1 GTSNPN, CDR2 SVGIG (reference sequence). The CDR3 is CAWSETGGATNEKLFF. CDR3 nucleotides: TGTGCCTGGAGTGAGACAGGCGGTGCAACTAATGAAAAACTGTTTTTT.